One and the same sample provided the 15 T cell receptor beta chains below, sequenced in a study of T cell responses to AZD1222 COVID-19 vaccine. This table comes from immunoSEQ multiplex PCR, and its TCRdb copy is limited to in-frame clones, with some not included. This table has about 150,000 clones, 92% appearing once. Material: peripheral blood, obtained 28 days after the second AZD1222 dose. These receptors were taken from an adult who received the AZD1222 COVID-19 vaccine.

The chain employs TRBV5-8 and TRBJ1-5; perhaps TRBD1 as D (6 bases). The germline V gene encodes CDR1 SGHTS and CDR2 YDEGEE. The CDR3 length is 17 residues. The germline V and J ends were trimmed by 4 bases and 0 bases, with 17 bases remaining between them. The CDR3: CASSPFGGAYSNQPQHF. The CDR3 coding sequence is TGTGCCAGCAGCCCCTTCGGGGGGGCCTATAGCAATCAGCCCCAGCATTTT.

The V call is TRBV15, the J call TRBJ2-3; D might be TRBD1 or TRBD2, each matching 5 bases. V was cut by 1 base and J by 6 bases, with 5 bases left in between. Germline CDR1 reads LNHNV; CDR2 reads YYDKDF (reference sequence). The CDR3 spans 12 residues. CDR3 DNA sequence: TGTGCCACCAGCAGAGGGGGGGATACGCAGTATTTT. The encoded protein is CATSRGGDTQYF.

The chain carries TRBV19 and TRBJ2-4; TRBD1 aligns across 9 bases. V lost 7 bases, J lost 8 bases, and 6 bases stayed unmatched. There are 13 residues in the CDR3. Germline CDR1 is LNHDA and CDR2 is SQIVND (reference sequence). The CDR3 DNA follows: TGTGCCAGTACAGCGACAGGGGGTCACATTCAGTACTTC. Amino acid sequence: CASTATGGHIQYF.

The chain carries TRBV30 and TRBJ2-7, with 15 bases lining up with TRBD2. Trimming removed 3 bases from V and 1 base from J; junction bases left unmatched: 10. The CDR3 has 18 residues. The germline V gene has CDR1 GTSNPN and CDR2 SVGIG (reference sequence). The CDR3 nucleotides are TGTGCCTGGAGCGCCGGGACTAGCGGGAGGCTGGGATCCTACGAGCAGTACTTC. Residues: CAWSAGTSGRLGSYEQYF.

V usage is TRBV4-1 and J usage is TRBJ2-1, with 7 bases fitting TRBD2. CDR1 is MGHRA and CDR2 is YSYEKL in the germline V gene. This CDR3 comprises 15 residues. V was clipped by 4 bases and J by 2 bases; unmatched bases: 5. DNA of the CDR3: TGCGCCAGCAGCCCGTTAGGACTAGCCTACAATGAGCAGTTCTTC. It is translated as CASSPLGLAYNEQFF.

CDR3 in amino acids: CASSPDRGLMGTEAFF. The CDR3 bases are TGTGCCAGCAGTCCCGACAGGGGGCTAATGGGCACTGAAGCTTTCTTT. V is TRBV27 and J is TRBJ1-1; 10 nucleotides align to TRBD1. Germline V gives CDR1 MNHEY, CDR2 SMNVEV (reference sequence). J was trimmed by 4 bases and V by 5 bases; bases with no gene match: 10. The CDR3 contains 16 residues.

This chain uses TRBV28 with TRBJ2-7, with TRBD1 matching 12 bases. The CDR3 extends over 15 amino acids. In germline, CDR1 is MDHEN, CDR2 SYDVKM. Trimming took 3 bases from V and 7 from J; bases not matched to a gene: 7. The CDR3 spells CASSLWGQGAREQYF. The CDR3 coding sequence is TGTGCCAGCAGTTTGTGGGGACAGGGGGCGCGGGAGCAGTACTTC.

This chain links TRBV5-1 with TRBJ1-2, with 7 positions matching TRBD1. J gave up 4 bases and V 1 base, and 7 bases lay outside the gene matches. CDR3 length equals 15 residues. Germline-derived CDR1 and CDR2 are SGHRS and YFSETQ. CDR3 in DNA: TGCGCCAGCAGCTTGAGTGTTGAGGGGGCCTATGGCTACACCTTC. Translated: CASSLSVEGAYGYTF.

The genes are TRBV3-1 (or the pseudogene TRBV3-2) and TRBJ1-4; 8 nucleotides align to TRBD1. Per the germline V gene, CDR1 is LGHDT and CDR2 is YNNKEL (reference sequence). The CDR3 is made up of 16 amino acids. V dropped 1 base and J dropped 7; count of bases not matched to a gene: 8. Here the CDR3 reads CASSQGTTGDAEKLFF. The CDR3 nucleotides are TGTGCCAGCAGCCAAGGGACGACAGGGGATGCTGAAAAACTGTTTTTT.

J is TRBJ2-3 and V is TRBV10-3; D is undetermined. This CDR3 is built from 14 residues. V was cut by 6 bases and J by 1 base, with 11 bases left in between. Germline CDR1 ENHRY, CDR2 SYGVKD. The CDR3, as DNA: TGTGCCATCAGGGCACTGACGGGCACAGATACGCAGTATTTT. Translated, it gives CAIRALTGTDTQYF.

This clone appeared a single time. The gene calls are TRBV28 and TRBJ2-7, with D perhaps TRBD1 or TRBD2 (5 bases each). V was cut by 4 bases and J by 5 bases, with 15 bases left in between. The CDR3 sequence is 14 residues long. The germline CDR1 and CDR2 sequences are MDHEN and SYDVKM. CDR3 loop: CASSSGTPSNEQYF. The DNA of the CDR3 is TGTGCCAGCAGTTCCGGGACCCCGAGTAACGAGCAGTACTTC.

The CDR3 sequence: CASSSRTGGNEQYF. CDR3 DNA: TGTGCCAGCAGCTCGAGGACAGGGGGCAACGAGCAGTACTTC. The rearrangement joins TRBV11-2 to TRBJ2-7, with TRBD1 identical over 11 bases. Germline-derived CDR1 and CDR2 are SGHAT and FQNNGV. Trimming cost V 4 bases and J 5 bases; bases outside gene matches: 4. The CDR3 is 14 residues long.

The J gene is TRBJ1-1, the V gene TRBV19, with D maybe TRBD1 (5 bases). Trimming took off 3 bases at V and 4 bases at J, with 18 bases between the two ends. CDR3 length equals 16 residues. Germline CDR1 reads LNHDA; CDR2 reads SQIVND (reference sequence). The CDR3 bases are TGTGCCAGTAGTATGAGATCGGGTTGGGGGGGCACTGAAGCTTTCTTT. As protein: CASSMRSGWGGTEAFF.

This sequence joins TRBV27 and TRBJ1-3; 9 bases line up with TRBD1. Unmatched junction bases numbered 16, after V lost 2 bases and J lost 2 bases. Germline loops: CDR1 MNHEY, CDR2 SMNVEV (reference sequence). CDR3 length: 20 residues. CDR3 DNA sequence: TGTGCCAGCAGTTTACCCCGGGACAGGGAGCCCCGGCAGGCTGGAAACACCATATATTTT. Protein sequence: CASSLPRDREPRQAGNTIYF.

The chain has TRBV5-1 and TRBJ2-7; D gene ambiguous. Between the trimmed V and J ends, which lost 0 bases and 4 bases, there was a span of 5 bases. The CDR3 has 12 residues. The V gene's germline CDR1 is SGHRS and CDR2 YFSETQ. The CDR3 region has the DNA TGCGCCAGCAGCTTGGAGGCATACGAGCAGTACTTC. Its protein product is CASSLEAYEQYF.